Below are 10 T cell receptor beta chains sequenced from a single sample in a study of blood T cell repertoires in COVID-19. TCRdb keeps only in-frame clones here, not all; method: immunoSEQ multiplex PCR. The sample lists around 140,000 clones, 88% occurring once. The sequenced sample consisted of peripheral blood. The receptor source for this set is an older man with acute or convalescent COVID-19.

The chain recombines TRBV4-1 with TRBJ1-1, with 7 bases fitting TRBD1. CDR1 is MGHRA, CDR2 YSYEKL, per germline. V lost 3 bases, J lost 11 bases, and 9 bases stayed unmatched. The CDR3 contains 13 residues. This CDR3 is CASSHGWDSGAFF. CDR3 nucleotides: TGCGCCAGCAGCCACGGCTGGGACAGTGGTGCTTTCTTT.

This sequence joins TRBV11-3 and TRBJ2-1; 8 nucleotides line up with TRBD2. Germline values: CDR1 SGHNT, CDR2 YENEEA. CDR3 size: 15 residues. V lost 3 bases and J lost 4; bases outside the gene matches: 5. The CDR3 region has the DNA TGTGCCAGCAGCTTCGGAGCGGGGGAATACAATGAGCAGTTCTTC. Its protein product is CASSFGAGEYNEQFF.

This chain uses TRBV2 with TRBJ1-1; 7 bases are shared with TRBD1. J gave up 0 bases and V 6 bases, and 4 bases lay outside the gene matches. In germline, CDR1 is SNHLY, CDR2 FYNNEI. CDR3 length: 14 residues. The CDR3 here is CASRGDSMNTEAFF. As DNA, the CDR3 is TGTGCCAGCAGAGGGGACAGTATGAACACTGAAGCTTTCTTT.

As DNA, the CDR3 is TGTGCCAGCAGCACTCCTAGCGGGAGTTCGGCGCAGTACTTC. Encoded protein: CASSTPSGSSAQYF. The chain joins TRBV7-2 to TRBJ2-7; 10 bases line up with TRBD2. V lost 5 bases and J lost 9; bases outside the gene matches: 10. CDR1 and CDR2 from the germline V gene are SGHTA and FQGNSA. The CDR3 has 14 amino acids.

This clone was seen a handful of times. J is TRBJ1-6 and V is TRBV3-1 (or the pseudogene TRBV3-2); 8 bases align to TRBD1. The CDR3 runs 13 residues. Germline CDR1 and CDR2: LGHDT and YNNKEL (reference sequence). With V trimmed by 4 bases and J by 11 bases, 4 bases remained unmatched. The CDR3 DNA reads as TGTGCCAGCAGCCGACAGGGGCAGGCACCCCTCCACTTT. This encodes CASSRQGQAPLHF.

This chain connects TRBV5-6 to TRBJ2-4; D gene unclear. The CDR3 runs 14 residues. V was clipped by 0 bases and J by 0 bases, with 4 bases between them. The germline gives CDR1 SGHDT, CDR2 YYEEEE. CDR3 residues: CASSLELAKNIQYF. CDR3 nucleotide sequence: TGTGCCAGCAGCTTGGAACTAGCCAAAAACATTCAGTACTTC.

The genes are TRBV30 and TRBJ2-1; TRBD2 agrees at 7 bases. Germline assignment: CDR1 GTSNPN and CDR2 SVGIG (reference sequence). The CDR3 length is 15 residues. The J segment lost 2 bases and the V segment lost 4 bases, leaving 8 bases of the junction unmatched. CDR3 nucleotide sequence: TGTGCCTGGACCTCCGGGACTACGGCCTACAATGAGCAGTTCTTC. It specifies CAWTSGTTAYNEQFF.

V usage is TRBV6-5 and J usage is TRBJ2-7, with D possibly matching TRBD1 (6 bases). CDR3 size: 14 residues. V lost 4 bases to trimming and J lost 3 bases, with 13 bases between them. Germline V gives CDR1 MNHEY, CDR2 SVGAGI. The CDR3 spells CASSFRDNVYEQYF. CDR3 DNA: TGTGCCAGCAGTTTCCGGGACAATGTCTACGAGCAGTACTTC.

The CDR3 DNA sequence: TGTGCCACCAGCAGACAGGAGAACACTGAAGCTTTCTTT. Translation: CATSRQENTEAFF. The rearrangement joins TRBV15 to TRBJ1-1; no firm D call. Looked up from germline, CDR1 is LNHNV and CDR2 is YYDKDF (reference sequence). V was shortened by 2 bases and J by 1 base, with 5 bases between the two germline ends. This CDR3 spans 13 amino acids.

J is TRBJ2-2 and V is TRBV7-3; TRBD2 agrees at 10 bases. The CDR3 totals 15 residues. V trimming: 3 bases; J trimming: 7 bases; junction bases outside the gene matches: 5. The germline gives CDR1 SGHTA, CDR2 FQGTGA. CDR3 coding DNA: TGTGCCAGCAGCTTGCTAGCGGGAGCGAACGGGGAGCTGTTTTTT. Amino acids: CASSLLAGANGELFF.